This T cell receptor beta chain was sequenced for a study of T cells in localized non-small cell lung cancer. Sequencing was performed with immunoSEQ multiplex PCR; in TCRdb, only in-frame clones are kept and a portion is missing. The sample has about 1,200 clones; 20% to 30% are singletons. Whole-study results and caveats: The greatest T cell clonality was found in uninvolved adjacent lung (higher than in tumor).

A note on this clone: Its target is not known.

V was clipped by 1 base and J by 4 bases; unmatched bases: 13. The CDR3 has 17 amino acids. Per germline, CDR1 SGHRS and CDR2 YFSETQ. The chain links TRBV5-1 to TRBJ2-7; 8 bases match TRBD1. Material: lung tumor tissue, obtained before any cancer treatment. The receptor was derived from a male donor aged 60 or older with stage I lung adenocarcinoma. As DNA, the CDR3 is TGCGCCAGCAGCTTGAATGCGAGAGGGACAGGCGGGTACGAGCAGTACTTC. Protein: CASSLNARGTGGYEQYF.